Described below is a single TCR beta chain sequence and its context. Data came from immunoSEQ multiplex PCR; TCRdb stores just in-frame clones and leaves some out. The sample includes 150,000 to 180,000 clones, over 85% of them seen just once. The trim removed 6 bases at V and 2 bases at J, leaving 5 bases unmatched. Germline CDR1 and CDR2: MNHEY and SVGAGI. The length of the CDR3 is 14 residues. The record originates from a study of control samples from healthy donors and cancer patients. The clonotype was recovered from a man in his fifties in good health. This chain links TRBV6-5 with TRBJ2-7; 9 nucleotides match TRBD1. Sequenced input: blood. This CDR3 reads CASRSGTGTYEQYF. CDR3 sequence (DNA): TGTGCCAGCAGGTCCGGGACAGGGACCTACGAGCAGTACTTC.